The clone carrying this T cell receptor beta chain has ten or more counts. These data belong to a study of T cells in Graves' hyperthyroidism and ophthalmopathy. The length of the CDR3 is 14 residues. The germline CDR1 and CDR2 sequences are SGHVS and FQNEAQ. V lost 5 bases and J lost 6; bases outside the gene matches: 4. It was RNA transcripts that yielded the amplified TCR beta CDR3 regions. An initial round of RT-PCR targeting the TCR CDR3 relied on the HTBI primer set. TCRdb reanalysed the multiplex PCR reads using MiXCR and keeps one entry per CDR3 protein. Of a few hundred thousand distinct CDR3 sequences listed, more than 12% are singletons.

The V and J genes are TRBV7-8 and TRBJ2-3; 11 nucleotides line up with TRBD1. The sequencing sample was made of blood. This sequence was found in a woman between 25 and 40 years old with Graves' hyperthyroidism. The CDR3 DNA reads TGTGCCAGCAGCCGGGACAGGGGGACCGATACGCAGTATTTT. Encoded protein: CASSRDRGTDTQYF.